The T cell receptor beta chain under discussion was sequenced for a study of OX40 agonist ivuxolimab in advanced cancers. Germline V gives CDR1 ENHRY, CDR2 SYGVKD. The CDR3 is 17 amino acids. Trimming left V 0 bases short and J 5 bases short, with 14 bases between. Profiling relied on immunoSEQ multiplex PCR, and the TCRdb table lists in-frame clones only, not all of them. The sample includes around 110,000 clones, less than 95% of them seen just once. The chain is built from TRBV10-3 and TRBJ1-6; TRBD1 might be the D (5 bases). This sequence originates from an adult with an advanced solid tumor such as melanoma, head and neck, liver or kidney cancer. The starting material was CD4+ or CD8+ T cells sorted from blood, obtained in a trial of the OX40 agonist ivuxolimab. In DNA, the CDR3 is TGTGCCATCAGTGAGTCGACTGGAAGAGGGGATAATTCACCCCTCCACTTT. Protein: CAISESTGRGDNSPLHF.